This entry lists 3 T cell receptor beta chains sequenced from one sample in a study of cytomegalovirus exposure and HLA in healthy donors. 13 Jbeta primers and 60 Vbeta primers were used for the PCR. Sequenced by immunoSEQ multiplex PCR; TCRdb stores in-frame clones only, minus some. The sample records 120,000 to 150,000 clones, around four fifths being singletons. Sequencing was carried out using PBMCs. These receptors came from a woman in her 40s in good health and CMV-seronegative.

The gene calls are TRBV7-3 and TRBJ2-1; 12 bases map to TRBD2. Trimming cost V 5 bases and J 8 bases; bases outside gene matches: 4. Per germline, CDR1 SGHTA and CDR2 FQGTGA. The CDR3 runs to 14 residues. CDR3 DNA sequence: TGTGCCAGCAGCCGGACTAGCGGGATGGATGAGCAGTTCTTC. Its translation is CASSRTSGMDEQFF.

The V gene is TRBV7-2, the J gene TRBJ1-5, with TRBD1 identical over 7 bases. CDR1 and CDR2 (germline): SGHTA, FQGNSA. The CDR3 spans 14 residues. The V gene end was trimmed by 4 bases and the J gene end by 2 bases; junction bases not matched to a gene: 2. The CDR3 DNA reads as TGTGCCAGCAGCTCCGACAGGGGCAATCAGCCCCAGCATTTT. This sequence encodes CASSSDRGNQPQHF.

The CDR3 nucleotides are TGTGCCAGCAGTTTGGAAGGGGGCAGACAGGGGGCCGGAAAACTGTTTTTT. It yields the protein CASSLEGGRQGAGKLFF. The chain recombines TRBV27 with TRBJ1-4; 10 bases align to TRBD1. The CDR3 sequence is 17 residues long. The V and J ends lost 3 bases and 10 bases, in that order; junction bases with no gene match: 14. Germline V lookup: CDR1 MNHEY, CDR2 SMNVEV (reference sequence). The full variable domain, its missing parts supplied by reference TRBV27 and TRBJ1-4, is EAQVTQNPRYLITVTGKKLTVTCSQNMNHEYMSWYRQDPGLGLRQIYYSMNVEVTDKGDVPEGYKVSRKEKRNFPLILESPSPNQTSLYFCASSLEGGRQGAGKLFFGSGTQLSVL.